These T cell receptor beta chains were read from a single sample in a study of post-analysis software for immune sequencing data. TCRdb recomputed calls from the PCR reads with MiXCR, one row per CDR3 protein. The profile shows hundreds of thousands of distinct CDR3 sequences, 55% to 60% of them singletons. Sequenced material: blood. The receptors were gathered from a girl aged 2-10 years with multiple sclerosis. Each CDR3 is given with its conserved first and last residue. A D gene is named only where the DNA matches it firmly. A row's size may be missing; if present it is once, few, many or a size class.

>-|TRBV7-2|TRBJ2-1|-
TGTGCCAGCAGCTTAGGCGGGGCCTACTACAATGAGCAGTTCTTC
CASSLGGAYYNEQFF
>TRBD2|TRBV7-9|TRBJ2-7|few
TGTGCCAGCAGCTTGCTGGGCGGGAGGGCCGAGGAGCAGTACTTC
CASSLLGGRAEEQYF
>TRBD1|TRBV7-2|TRBJ2-3|-
TGTGCCAGCAGCTTAGCAGGGACAGGTTTAGTCATCACAGATACGCAGTATTTT
CASSLAGTGLVITDTQYF
>TRBD2|TRBV7-8|TRBJ2-1|-
TGTGCCAGCAGCTTGAGGTGGACTAGCGGGAGTGGGGTACAGAACCGGGGATTCAATGAGCAGTTCTTC
CASSLRWTSGSGVQNRGFNEQFF
>TRBD1|TRBV6-2/TRBV6-3|TRBJ1-5|few
TGTGCCAGCAGTTACACTTCGACAGGGATGCAGCCCCAGCATTTT
CASSYTSTGMQPQHF
>-|TRBV20-1|TRBJ2-7|-
TGCAGTGCTAGACCAGGGGTTAACTACGAGCAGTACTTC
CSARPGVNYEQYF
>-|TRBV2|TRBJ2-4|-
TGTGCCAGCAGTGAAGAACTTCAGGCGCTAGCCAAAAACATTCAGTACTTC
CASSEELQALAKNIQYF
>TRBD2|TRBV27|TRBJ2-7|-
TGTGCCAGCAAGCCATCGGCGGGAGAGGGGAACTACGAGCAGTACTTC
CASKPSAGEGNYEQYF
>TRBD2|TRBV7-9|TRBJ2-3|-
TGTGCCAGCAGCTCTATACTAGCGGGAGTAGGGACAGATACGCAGTATTTT
CASSSILAGVGTDTQYF
>TRBD1|TRBV5-1|TRBJ1-2|-
TGCGCCAGCAGCTTGGGGACAGGGGGCGACTATGGCTACACCTTC
CASSLGTGGDYGYTF
>-|TRBV20-1|TRBJ2-1|once
TGCAGTGCTAGAGATCAAAATGAGCAGTTCTTC
CSARDQNEQFF
>TRBD1|TRBV5-1|TRBJ2-1|-
TGCGCCAGCAGCCCGGGACAGGGGGCCCACAATGAGCAGTTCTTC
CASSPGQGAHNEQFF
>-|TRBV7-2|TRBJ1-3|-
TGTGCCAGCAGCTTAGCCAGGGCGAACACCATATATTTT
CASSLARANTIYF
>-|TRBV30|TRBJ1-5|-
TGTGCCTGGAGTAATGGCAATCAGCCCCAGCATTTT
CAWSNGNQPQHF
>TRBD2|TRBV20-1|TRBJ2-4|-
TGCAGTGCTACACTAGCGGGGGCCCTAGCCAAAAACATTCAGTACTTC
CSATLAGALAKNIQYF
>-|TRBV18|TRBJ1-2|-
TGTGCCAGCTCACCCGAGGGGCAAAACTATGGCTACACCTTC
CASSPEGQNYGYTF